This T cell receptor (beta chain) emerged from a study of blood T cell repertoires in COVID-19 (dated by TCRdb to 2020 to 2021). Turning to the overall study: Collaborator samples came from the United States, Italy and Spain and covered acute and convalescent phases of COVID-19. The material from the prospective study consisted of cDNA or gDNA derived from T cells, B-cell-depleted T cells, or PBMCs. Subjects who had been exposed to COVID-19, were actively infected with it, or had recovered from it provided the deeply sampled blood TCRbeta repertoires that made up the dataset. The repertoires were released in a freely available public database meant as a resource for research on the immune response to SARS-CoV-2. Samples were obtained from the ongoing ImmuneRACE study (first 160 participants) and from over a thousand subjects provided by 6 global collaborators. The sample metadata nearly always contained a de-identified subject ID, COVID-19 status, age in years and sex. HLA class I and class II types, where available, came from metadata supplied by the sample provider rather than from assay-based typing. Here is what the overall study found, with its caveats: The quantity of clinical and demographic metadata differed by source and by participant and was supplied without curation.

The immunoSEQ Assay, a bias-controlled multiplex PCR, was used to amplify TCRbeta CDR3 regions from genomic DNA. Per the original workflow: The number of nucleated cells in each sample was estimated by amplification of reference gene primers within the assay. To quantify the absolute abundance of each unique TCRbeta CDR3 rearrangement, sequence reads were collapsed and filtered. For each sample, productive Simpson clonality was calculated as the square root of Simpson's diversity index across productive rearrangements. Not all clones reach the TCRdb copy of this immuneACCESS table, which keeps in-frame sequences only. Checked studies attribute under half of the gap to unresolved V genes and leave the rest unexplained. V and J calls plus clone size are reproduced from that table; the DNA served to infer D and trimming. Recorded for this sample are 100,000 or so clones; approximately 76% of them occurred a single time. Of the sample, around 19% falls within the top ten clones.

Each collaborating institution followed its own protocols to collect whole blood in K2EDTA tubes. Collaborator samples were shipped for TCRbeta analysis as frozen whole blood, isolated PBMCs, or DNA extracted from either sample type. Spanning cysteine to phenylalanine, the CDR3 consists of 15 amino acids. Only the CDR3 DNA stays, 45 bases, in frame from base 1. The germline V gene (reference sequence) gives CDR1 as SEHNR and CDR2 as FQNEAQ. V and J are trimmed by 6 bases and 8 bases, and the gene matches miss 10 bases of the junction. Concerning this clone: Its antigen is currently not known. No much larger clonotype is one base removed from it; base qualities were not supplied.

The sequence is built from TRBV7-9 and TRBJ1-4; 9 bases in the middle match TRBD1. The sequence was obtained from a woman in her 70s with acute or convalescent COVID-19. Sequencing was done on a sample of peripheral blood. In nucleotide form, the sequence is TGTGCCAGCAGTACTACAGGGGGCCGGAAAGAAAAACTGTTTTTT. Translated, this is CASSTTGGRKEKLFF.